The 21 T cell receptor beta chains below all came from one sample that was sequenced in a study of cytomegalovirus exposure and HLA in healthy donors. Using immunoSEQ multiplex PCR, the repertoire was profiled, and TCRdb retains in-frame clones only, with some absent. This sample has 150,000 to 200,000 clones, with over 85% found just once. Sequenced sample: PBMCs. The receptors were gathered from a man aged 18 to 29 in good health and CMV-seropositive.

This chain joins TRBV5-1 and TRBJ2-3; TRBD2 matches 8 bases. V lost 4 bases, J lost 3 bases, and 10 bases stayed unmatched. This CDR3 contains 16 residues. Germline CDR1 and CDR2: SGHRS and YFSETQ. The CDR3 coding sequence is TGCGCCAGCAGCGGGGAGGTAGCGGGATCTACAGATACGCAGTATTTT. Protein: CASSGEVAGSTDTQYF.

The chain uses TRBV11-3 and TRBJ2-7; D unresolved. CDR1 SGHNT and CDR2 YENEEA come from the germline V gene. The V end lost 0 bases, the J end lost 4 bases, and 4 bases lay between the germline ends. The length of the CDR3 is 12 residues. The CDR3 DNA sequence: TGTGCCAGCAGCTTAGACGGTTACGAGCAGTACTTC. This sequence encodes CASSLDGYEQYF.

The rearrangement links TRBV6-6 to TRBJ2-1; a weak D match, TRBD2 (5 bases). With 5 bases removed from V and 4 bases from J, the gap between germline ends came to 12 bases. CDR3 length: 14 residues. CDR1 is MNHNY, CDR2 SVGAGI, per germline (reference sequence). CDR3 sequence reads: CASSTETTYNEQFF. As DNA, the CDR3 is TGTGCCAGCAGTACCGAGACTACTTACAATGAGCAGTTCTTC.

CDR3 DNA: TGTGCCAGCAGCTTAGAGCCGGGACAAGACAACGAGCAGTACTTC. The encoded protein is CASSLEPGQDNEQYF. The chain carries TRBV7-6 and TRBJ2-7, with D tentatively TRBD1 (6 bases). V was cut by 1 base and J by 5 bases, with 15 bases left in between. CDR1 and CDR2 from the germline V gene are SGHVS and FNYEAQ. The CDR3 is 15 amino acids.

This sequence joins TRBV5-1 and TRBJ2-1, with TRBD2 identical over 9 bases. The CDR3 loop spans 14 amino acids. V shed 7 bases and J 4 bases; nucleotides not matched to a gene: 6. Germline V gene sequence: CDR1 SGHRS, CDR2 YFSETQ. CDR3 loop: CASSTSGSYNEQFF. The CDR3 region has the DNA TGCGCCAGCTCTACTAGCGGGTCTTACAATGAGCAGTTCTTC.

The rearrangement uses TRBV5-5 and TRBJ2-7; 8 bases agree with TRBD1. The ends lost 4 bases at V and 4 bases at J; junction bases unmatched: 13. This CDR3 comprises 16 residues. The germline gives CDR1 SGHKS, CDR2 YYEKEE (reference sequence). The CDR3 nucleotides are TGTGCCAGCAGCGTTAGCTCTGGACAGGGTTTTTACGAGCAGTACTTC. Its protein product is CASSVSSGQGFYEQYF.

The V and J genes are TRBV29-1 and TRBJ1-5, with a tentative D call TRBD1 (6 bases). The germline V gene encodes CDR1 SQVTM and CDR2 ANQGSEA. V was cut by 6 bases and J by 3 bases, with 12 bases left in between. CDR3 length: 13 residues. The CDR3 region has the DNA TGCAGCGTCCGGACAGACCCCAATCAGCCCCAGCATTTT. This sequence encodes CSVRTDPNQPQHF.

The rearrangement uses TRBV5-1 and TRBJ2-5, with 9 bases aligning to TRBD1. CDR1 is SGHRS and CDR2 is YFSETQ in the germline V gene. V was pared by 4 bases and J by 1 base, with 2 bases of the junction left unmatched. There are 14 residues in the CDR3. As DNA, the CDR3 is TGCGCCAGCAGCGGACAGGGGACCCAAGAGACCCAGTACTTC. Residues: CASSGQGTQETQYF.

The chain carries TRBV19 and TRBJ2-2; 11 nucleotides line up with TRBD2. CDR3 length: 16 amino acids. V trimming: 7 bases; J trimming: 2 bases; junction bases outside the gene matches: 6. Germline V CDR1 and CDR2: LNHDA, SQIVND (reference sequence). The CDR3 is CASIASGRSNTGELFF. In DNA form, the CDR3 reads TGTGCCAGTATTGCTAGCGGGAGGTCCAACACCGGGGAGCTGTTTTTT.

The chain uses TRBV5-1 and TRBJ2-3; D is perhaps TRBD2 (6 bases). Trimming left V 5 bases short and J 2 bases short, with 12 bases between. CDR1 is SGHRS, CDR2 YFSETQ, per germline. The CDR3 has 14 residues. Here the CDR3 reads CASRAGHITDTQYF. The CDR3, as DNA: TGCGCCAGCAGGGCGGGGCATATCACAGATACGCAGTATTTT.

The chain joins TRBV29-1 to TRBJ2-7; 7 nucleotides match TRBD1. This CDR3 is built from 14 residues. Germline trimming cut 6 bases from V and 2 bases from J; bases unmatched to any gene: 10. Germline lookup yields CDR1 SQVTM and CDR2 ANQGSEA. Here the CDR3 DNA reads TGCAGCGTCTCAGAGGGGGACAGAACCTACGAGCAGTACTTC. The encoded protein is CSVSEGDRTYEQYF.

The J gene is TRBJ2-7, the V gene TRBV29-1; 13 bases agree with TRBD2. The CDR3 spans 14 residues. J lost 9 bases, V lost 4 bases, and 9 bases had no gene match. From germline, CDR1 is SQVTM and CDR2 ANQGSEA. The DNA for the CDR3 is TGCAGCGTTGCCACTAGCGGGAGGGCCGTCAGGCAGTACTTC. Protein: CSVATSGRAVRQYF.

To note about this clone: The sample carries other DNA sequences with the same CDR3. The J gene is TRBJ1-5, the V gene TRBV19; weak D call: TRBD1 (5 bases). With 5 bases removed from V and 7 bases from J, the gap between germline ends came to 9 bases. There are 12 residues in the CDR3. Germline loops: CDR1 LNHDA, CDR2 SQIVND (reference sequence). This chain's CDR3 is CASSPGGQPQHF. CDR3 nucleotides: TGTGCCAGTAGTCCCGGGGGACAGCCCCAGCATTTT.

The rearrangement uses TRBV29-1 and TRBJ2-1, with 11 bases identical to TRBD1. The germline V gene encodes CDR1 SQVTM and CDR2 ANQGSEA. Trimming cost V 8 bases and J 4 bases; bases outside gene matches: 7. There are 14 residues in the CDR3. The CDR3 bases are TGCAGCACCCAAGGGACAGGGGGGTACAATGAGCAGTTCTTC. Protein: CSTQGTGGYNEQFF.

The V and J genes are TRBV7-3 and TRBJ2-5; 11 bases map to TRBD2. After removal of 5 bases from V and 1 base from J, the junction contained 3 bases not matched to a gene. Germline CDR1 and CDR2: SGHTA and FQGTGA. CDR3 length: 15 residues. For the CDR3, the DNA is TGTGCCAGCAGCCCGACTAGCGGGACCCAAGAGACCCAGTACTTC. Translation: CASSPTSGTQETQYF.

V is TRBV4-1 and J is TRBJ2-5, with D possibly matching TRBD2 (5 bases). The CDR3 has 13 residues. V lost 5 bases and J 4 bases, leaving 11 bases between the germline ends. CDR1 MGHRA and CDR2 YSYEKL come from the germline V gene. The CDR3 nucleotides read TGCGCCAGCAGCTCAACACTAGGAGAGACCCAGTACTTC. Translating gives CASSSTLGETQYF.

This chain's CDR3 is CASSPGGQGAQDGYTF. CDR3 DNA: TGTGCCAGCAGCCCAGGGGGACAGGGGGCGCAGGATGGCTACACCTTC. The V gene is TRBV7-9, the J gene TRBJ1-2; 12 nucleotides match TRBD1. The germline gives CDR1 SEHNR, CDR2 FQNEAQ (reference sequence). The trim removed 5 bases at V and 6 bases at J, leaving 10 bases unmatched. The CDR3 is 16 residues long. The full variable domain, rest sourced from reference TRBV7-9 and TRBJ1-2, is DTGVSQNPRHKITKRGQNVTFRCDPISEHNRLYWYRQTLGQGPEFLTYFQNEAQLEKSRLLSDRFSAERPKGSFSTLEIQRTEQGDSAMYLCASSPGGQGAQDGYTFGSGTRLTVV.

This clone was picked up a small number of times. V gene TRBV6-1 combines with J gene TRBJ1-2, with no clear D. The CDR3 extends over 15 amino acids. V lost 0 bases and J lost 2, with 10 bases in between. Germline V lookup: CDR1 MNHNS, CDR2 SASEGT. The CDR3 loop reads CASSEAGGYNYGYTF. The CDR3 nucleotides are TGTGCCAGCAGTGAAGCCGGCGGATACAACTATGGCTACACCTTC.

This chain links TRBV13 with TRBJ2-2; TRBD1 matches at 10 bases. CDR3 size: 20 residues. CDR1 and CDR2 from the germline V gene are PRHDT and FYEKMQ (reference sequence). V shed 0 bases and J 1 base; nucleotides not matched to a gene: 11. The CDR3 bases are TGTGCCAGCAGCTTAGGTTGGACAGGGGGTCTTTTGGTGAACACCGGGGAGCTGTTTTTT. Its translation: CASSLGWTGGLLVNTGELFF.

The chain carries TRBV4-2 and TRBJ2-5, with TRBD1 identical over 9 bases. V was clipped by 1 base and J by 2 bases; unmatched bases: 8. Germline assignment: CDR1 LGHNA and CDR2 YNFKEQ. The CDR3 is 17 residues long. The CDR3 sequence: CASSQAPGQGPQETQYF. The CDR3 bases are TGTGCCAGCAGCCAAGCGCCGGGACAGGGCCCGCAAGAGACCCAGTACTTC.

The chain couples TRBV10-1 to TRBJ2-7; no firm D call. CDR1 WNHNN and CDR2 SYGVQD come from the germline V gene (reference sequence). The CDR3 has 14 amino acids. V dropped 2 bases and J dropped 0 bases, with 8 bases sitting between them. CDR3 protein: CASSEGLFSYEQYF. In nucleotides, the CDR3 is TGCGCCAGCAGTGAGGGCCTTTTCTCCTACGAGCAGTACTTC.